These T cell receptor beta chains were read from a single sample in a study of blood T cells in healthy people across ages. TCRdb reanalysed the 5' RACE reads using MiXCR and keeps one entry per CDR3 protein. The table lists some 1.8 million distinct CDR3 sequences, roughly 43% of them singletons. Sequencing input: blood. Receptors originate from a human donor in good health. CDR3s include the opening cysteine and the closing phenylalanine or tryptophan. Each record gives: clone size, J gene, V gene, D gene, CDR3 protein, CDR3 DNA. A D gene is named only where the DNA matches it firmly. Expanded clones get a size class; other rows say once, few or many, or leave the size out.

size: -; J: TRBJ1-4; V: TRBV9; D: -; CDR3: CASSANGRVQRGEKLFF; DNA: TGTGCCAGCAGCGCGAATGGGAGAGTCCAGCGAGGGGAAAAGCTGTTTTTT
size: few; J: TRBJ1-5; V: TRBV19; D: -; CDR3: CASIGRQGNQPQHF; DNA: TGTGCCAGTATCGGAAGACAGGGCAATCAGCCCCAGCATTTT
size: few; J: TRBJ1-1; V: TRBV6-6; D: -; CDR3: CASSPLKGWTHTEAFF; DNA: TGTGCCAGCAGCCCACTGAAGGGATGGACTCATACTGAAGCTTTCTTT
size: few; J: TRBJ1-6; V: TRBV4-3; D: -; CDR3: CASNLQGDSPLHF; DNA: TGCGCCAGCAACCTGCAGGGTGATTCACCCCTCCACTTT
size: few; J: TRBJ1-2; V: TRBV20-1; D: -; CDR3: CSARARGDGYTF; DNA: TGCAGTGCTAGGGCCCGAGGGGATGGCTACACCTTC
size: few; J: TRBJ2-5; V: TRBV15; D: -; CDR3: CATSRDKVTGQETQYF; DNA: TGTGCCACCAGCAGAGATAAGGTCACAGGCCAAGAGACCCAGTACTTC
size: -; J: TRBJ2-3; V: TRBV3-1; D: -; CDR3: CTSSQRTDTQYF; DNA: TGTACCAGCAGCCAACGCACAGATACGCAGTATTTT
size: -; J: TRBJ1-1; V: TRBV7-2; D: -; CDR3: CASSLMGGWTEAFF; DNA: TGTGCCAGCAGCTTAATGGGGGGATGGACGGAAGCTTTCTTT
size: -; J: TRBJ2-7; V: TRBV7-9; D: -; CDR3: CASSLVNGAGVSSYEQYF; DNA: TGTGCCAGCAGCTTAGTCAATGGGGCAGGGGTCTCCTCCTACGAGCAGTACTTC
size: few; J: TRBJ2-7; V: TRBV28; D: TRBD2; CDR3: CASSPGTRADEQYF; DNA: TGTGCCAGCAGCCCCGGGACTAGAGCTGACGAGCAGTACTTC
size: few; J: TRBJ2-7; V: TRBV12-3/TRBV12-4; D: -; CDR3: CASSLGQEYEQYF; DNA: TGTGCCAGCAGTTTAGGGCAGGAGTACGAGCAGTACTTC
size: -; J: TRBJ2-3; V: TRBV12-3/TRBV12-4; D: -; CDR3: CASSFGMSTDMQYF; DNA: TGTGCCAGCAGTTTTGGGATGAGCACAGATATGCAGTATTTT
size: -; J: TRBJ2-5; V: TRBV15; D: -; CDR3: CATNIAEGETQYF; DNA: TGTGCCACCAATATCGCTGAGGGAGAGACCCAGTACTTC
size: -; J: TRBJ2-7; V: TRBV7-2; D: -; CDR3: CASSLRGYGYEQYF; DNA: TGTGCCAGCAGCTTACGGGGGTATGGGTACGAGCAGTACTTC
size: few; J: TRBJ2-1; V: TRBV6-1; D: -; CDR3: CATRDIEQFF; DNA: TGTGCCACGAGAGACATTGAGCAGTTCTTC
size: -; J: TRBJ1-2; V: TRBV4-3; D: -; CDR3: CASSAQVFSYGYTF; DNA: TGCGCCAGCAGCGCACAGGTTTTCAGCTATGGCTACACCTTC
size: -; J: TRBJ2-5; V: TRBV18; D: -; CDR3: CASSQNGDPRETQYF; DNA: TGTGCCAGCTCACAAAATGGGGACCCTCGTGAGACCCAGTACTTC
size: few; J: TRBJ2-1; V: TRBV20-1; D: TRBD2; CDR3: CSARQGLAGLLIDEQFF; DNA: TGCAGTGCTAGACAAGGACTAGCGGGGTTACTTATCGATGAGCAGTTCTTC
size: -; J: TRBJ2-2; V: TRBV20-1; D: -; CDR3: CSARGKLNNRPGELFF; DNA: TGCAGTGCCCGGGGCAAGTTGAATAACCGGCCCGGGGAGCTGTTTTTT
size: -; J: TRBJ2-1; V: TRBV11-2; D: -; CDR3: CASSFQSFPSYNEQFF; DNA: TGTGCCAGCAGCTTCCAAAGTTTTCCTTCCTACAATGAGCAGTTCTTC
size: -; J: TRBJ2-5; V: TRBV20-1; D: -; CDR3: CSASIRQETQYF; DNA: TGCAGTGCTAGCATCCGCCAAGAGACCCAGTACTTC
size: -; J: TRBJ1-2; V: TRBV12-3/TRBV12-4; D: -; CDR3: CASSLADLPGPGYTF; DNA: TGTGCCAGCAGTTTAGCTGATCTCCCGGGGCCAGGCTACACCTTC
size: -; J: TRBJ1-1; V: TRBV7-2; D: -; CDR3: CASSPRLSTEAFF; DNA: TGTGCCAGCAGCCCAAGATTGAGCACTGAAGCTTTCTTT
size: -; J: TRBJ1-4; V: TRBV9; D: TRBD1; CDR3: CASSQGGSEKLFF; DNA: TGTGCCAGCTCGCAGGGGGGAAGCGAAAAACTGTTTTTT
size: -; J: TRBJ1-1; V: TRBV4-3; D: TRBD1; CDR3: CASSQYLGQGVGTEAFF; DNA: TGCGCCAGCAGCCAATACCTCGGACAGGGGGTGGGCACTGAAGCTTTCTTT
size: -; J: TRBJ2-3; V: TRBV25-1; D: -; CDR3: CASSPPFQGRPATDTQYF; DNA: TGTGCCAGCAGTCCCCCCTTTCAGGGACGGCCGGCCACAGATACGCAGTATTTT
size: -; J: TRBJ1-5; V: TRBV6-6; D: TRBD1; CDR3: CASSFFSGGNGQPRHF; DNA: TGTGCCAGCAGTTTCTTTTCAGGGGGTAATGGTCAGCCCCGGCATTTT
size: -; J: TRBJ2-7; V: TRBV27; D: -; CDR3: CASSLGAKSSYEQYF; DNA: TGTGCCAGCAGTTTAGGGGCCAAAAGCTCCTACGAGCAGTACTTC
size: -; J: TRBJ2-7; V: TRBV20-1; D: -; CDR3: CSAREWERGDSYEQYF; DNA: TGCAGTGCTAGAGAATGGGAAAGGGGCGACTCCTACGAGCAGTACTTC
size: -; J: TRBJ1-6; V: TRBV5-1; D: TRBD1; CDR3: CASSSGQGAMNSPLHF; DNA: TGCGCCAGCAGCTCGGGACAGGGGGCGATGAATTCACCCCTCCACTTT
size: many; J: TRBJ2-7; V: TRBV29-1; D: -; CDR3: CSVVGSGLHLSYEQYF; DNA: TGCAGCGTTGTTGGGTCTGGACTACACCTCTCCTACGAGCAGTACTTC
size: -; J: TRBJ2-7; V: TRBV7-6; D: -; CDR3: CASSLSPPPGASEQYF; DNA: TGTGCCAGCAGCTTATCCCCCCCACCGGGTGCAAGCGAGCAGTACTTC
size: -; J: TRBJ1-2; V: TRBV6-5; D: TRBD1; CDR3: CASRLGQGAGYGYTF; DNA: TGTGCCAGCAGACTGGGACAGGGGGCCGGCTATGGCTACACCTTC
size: -; J: TRBJ2-3; V: TRBV20-1; D: TRBD1; CDR3: CSASPGQGADTQYF; DNA: TGCAGTGCTAGTCCGGGACAGGGGGCAGATACGCAGTATTTT
size: -; J: TRBJ1-1; V: TRBV28; D: -; CDR3: CASTERDGKTTEAFF; DNA: TGTGCCAGCACCGAACGGGACGGAAAGACAACTGAAGCTTTCTTT
size: -; J: TRBJ1-2; V: TRBV12-3/TRBV12-4; D: TRBD1; CDR3: CASSYFPRQGSAYGYTF; DNA: TGTGCCAGCAGTTATTTTCCCAGACAGGGGTCCGCTTATGGCTACACCTTC
size: few; J: TRBJ2-3; V: TRBV20-1; D: TRBD2; CDR3: CSARAAGGMEDTQYF; DNA: TGCAGTGCTAGAGCAGCGGGGGGGATGGAAGATACGCAGTATTTT
size: few; J: TRBJ1-2; V: TRBV7-2; D: -; CDR3: CASSEGGSQGGYTF; DNA: TGTGCCAGCAGCGAGGGAGGGTCTCAGGGCGGCTACACCTTC
size: once; J: TRBJ2-1; V: TRBV6-5; D: -; CDR3: CASSPLMTVKEQFF; DNA: TGTGCCAGCAGTCCACTAATGACCGTAAAGGAGCAGTTCTTC
size: few; J: TRBJ2-7; V: TRBV18; D: -; CDR3: CASSPDRGPSYEQYF; DNA: TGTGCCAGCTCACCGGACCGGGGCCCCTCCTACGAGCAGTACTTC
size: -; J: TRBJ2-3; V: TRBV7-2; D: TRBD2; CDR3: CASSRMTATSADTQYF; DNA: TGTGCCAGCAGCCGGATGACCGCGACTAGCGCAGATACGCAGTATTTT
size: -; J: TRBJ2-7; V: TRBV12-3/TRBV12-4; D: TRBD1; CDR3: CASSSAGTGDVLQYF; DNA: TGTGCCAGCAGTTCGGCCGGGACAGGGGATGTTTTACAGTACTTC
size: -; J: TRBJ2-1; V: TRBV20-1; D: -; CDR3: CSAIVGNSYNEQCF; DNA: TGCAGTGCTATAGTGGGTAACTCCTACAATGAGCAGTGCTTC
size: -; J: TRBJ2-7; V: TRBV4-3; D: -; CDR3: CASSPNVGRQYEQYF; DNA: TGCGCCAGCAGCCCTAATGTGGGGCGGCAGTACGAGCAGTACTTC
size: -; J: TRBJ1-2; V: TRBV27; D: -; CDR3: CASSGTTRSGYTF; DNA: TGTGCCAGCAGTGGAACGACAAGGTCCGGCTACACCTTC
size: -; J: TRBJ1-1; V: TRBV10-3; D: TRBD1; CDR3: CAISDLETGGGTEAFF; DNA: TGTGCCATCAGTGATCTGGAGACAGGGGGAGGCACTGAAGCTTTCTTT
size: few; J: TRBJ1-1; V: TRBV12-3/TRBV12-4; D: -; CDR3: CASSLYQGTMNTEAFF; DNA: TGTGCCAGCAGTTTATACCAGGGAACAATGAACACTGAAGCTTTCTTT
size: -; J: TRBJ2-1; V: TRBV6-2/TRBV6-3; D: TRBD1; CDR3: CASMGQALHSYNEQFF; DNA: TGTGCCAGCATGGGACAGGCTCTTCATTCCTACAATGAGCAGTTCTTC
size: -; J: TRBJ1-2; V: TRBV6-6; D: -; CDR3: CASSRSEPGVDGYTF; DNA: TGTGCCAGCAGCCGCTCGGAGCCGGGGGTGGATGGCTACACCTTC
size: -; J: TRBJ2-1; V: TRBV7-3; D: TRBD2; CDR3: CASSPLLAGTNNEQFF; DNA: TGTGCCAGCAGCCCGCTGCTAGCGGGGACAAACAATGAGCAGTTCTTC
size: -; J: TRBJ1-5; V: TRBV5-5; D: -; CDR3: CASSLGRSAINQPQHF; DNA: TGTGCCAGCAGCTTAGGGCGGTCGGCGATCAATCAGCCCCAGCATTTT
size: -; J: TRBJ2-7; V: TRBV11-2; D: TRBD2; CDR3: CASSTRTSGEQYF; DNA: TGTGCCAGCAGCACCCGGACTAGCGGCGAGCAGTACTTC
size: -; J: TRBJ2-1; V: TRBV20-1; D: TRBD2; CDR3: CSARDSLWTSGGASVHEQFF; DNA: TGCAGTGCTAGAGATTCGTTGTGGACTAGCGGGGGGGCCAGTGTCCATGAGCAGTTCTTC
size: many; J: TRBJ2-1; V: TRBV7-9; D: TRBD2; CDR3: CASSPKRGGNEQFF; DNA: TGTGCCAGCAGCCCGAAGCGGGGGGGCAATGAGCAGTTCTTC
size: -; J: TRBJ2-4; V: TRBV29-1; D: -; CDR3: CSVDSLAKNIQYF; DNA: TGCAGCGTGGACAGCTTAGCCAAAAACATTCAGTACTTC
size: -; J: TRBJ1-4; V: TRBV7-2; D: TRBD1; CDR3: CASSLFSLTGAEKLFF; DNA: TGTGCCAGCAGCTTATTTTCCCTCACAGGGGCTGAAAAACTGTTTTTT
size: few; J: TRBJ1-5; V: TRBV7-2; D: TRBD1; CDR3: CASSLSPRDRAGSNQPQHF; DNA: TGTGCCAGCAGCCTCAGCCCCCGGGACAGGGCTGGGAGCAATCAGCCCCAGCATTTT